These T cell receptor beta chains were read from a single sample in a study of neoadjuvant anti-PD-1 for oral cavity cancer. The repertoire was sequenced with immunoSEQ multiplex PCR; TCRdb's copy has only in-frame clones and lacks some. The sample yields 60,000 to 75,000 clones, approximately 79% seen once. The sequenced sample was PBMCs, obtained before nivolumab (anti-PD-1) treatment. Receptors originate from a person between 35 and 79 years old with oral cavity squamous cell carcinoma. Both conserved end residues are part of each CDR3. The D gene is left open where the match is weak. Some rows mark clone size as missing; the rest say once, few, many or name a class of expanded clone.

>.|.|TRBV7-2|TRBJ2-4|14
TGTGCCAGCAGCCCCCCCGGGACGGAAAACATTCAGTACTTC
CASSPPGTENIQYF
>.|.|TRBV30|TRBJ1-1|15
TGTGCCTGGAATAAGGGAGCTGGCGTTGGAACTGAAGCTTTCTTT
CAWNKGAGVGTEAFF
>.|.|TRBV10-3|TRBJ1-1|15
TGTGCCATCAGTGAGTCGGGCCAGCTGAACACTGAAGCTTTCTTT
CAISESGQLNTEAFF
>.|few|TRBV2|TRBJ1-2|12
TGTGCCAGCAGTCCCCCGGGGGATGGCTACACCTTC
CASSPPGDGYTF
>.|.|TRBV6-1|TRBJ1-6|16
TGTGCCAGCAGTGAATGGAGGACTGCGATTAATTCACCCCTCCACTTT
CASSEWRTAINSPLHF
>.|.|TRBV9|TRBJ1-1|14
TGTGCCAGCAGCGTAGCTACGGCGGGCGGGGAGGCTTTCTTT
CASSVATAGGEAFF
>.|.|TRBV27|TRBJ1-1|14
TGTGCCAGCAGCTCCACTGACCGGAACACTGAAGCTTTCTTT
CASSSTDRNTEAFF
>.|.|TRBV12-5|TRBJ1-1|15
TGTGCTAGTGGTTTCAGTATGGGGGGGAGAACTGAAGCTTTCTTT
CASGFSMGGRTEAFF
>TRBD2|once|TRBV4-1|TRBJ2-3|19
TGCGCCAGCAGCCAAGTTGCTAGCGGGGGCGAAATTGAGGCAGATACGCAGTATTTT
CASSQVASGGEIEADTQYF
>.|.|TRBV9|TRBJ2-7|16
TGTGCCAGCAGCGTAGAGGGTGGCAGGGGCAGGTACGAGCAGTACTTC
CASSVEGGRGRYEQYF
>TRBD2|few|TRBV6-6|TRBJ2-3|16
TGTGCCAGCAGCTCCGGGGTAGCGGGAGGGGGAGATACGCAGTATTTT
CASSSGVAGGGDTQYF
>TRBD1|.|TRBV10-2|TRBJ2-2|15
TGCGCCAGCAGTGAGAACAGGGGAGTACCCGGGGAGCTGTTTTTT
CASSENRGVPGELFF
>.|.|TRBV10-2|TRBJ2-7|13
TGCGCCAGCAGTTGGGGACAAGGCTACGAGCAGTACTTC
CASSWGQGYEQYF
>TRBD2|.|TRBV6-1|TRBJ2-5|17
TGTGCCAGCAGTGGCAAAGCGGGGGGGTTCCCGGGAGAGACCCAGTACTTC
CASSGKAGGFPGETQYF
>.|.|TRBV20-1|TRBJ1-2|11
TGCAGTGCTAGAGATCCGGGAGGCTACACCTTC
CSARDPGGYTF
>.|once|TRBV6-1|TRBJ1-1|14
TGTGCCAGCAGTGGCGTGGCGGAACCCACTGAAGCTTTCTTT
CASSGVAEPTEAFF
>.|.|TRBV27|TRBJ1-5|14
TGTGCCAGCAGTTTTCGGGACGCCAATCAGCCCCAGCATTTT
CASSFRDANQPQHF
>TRBD1|.|TRBV28|TRBJ1-2|17
TGTGCCAGCAGTTCTCCCCGGGACAGGGGGCGCGGCTATGGCTACACCTTC
CASSSPRDRGRGYGYTF
>.|.|TRBV19|TRBJ2-5|15
TGTGCCAGTAGTACCCCCAGGGGATCAAAAGAGACCCAGTACTTC
CASSTPRGSKETQYF
>.|.|TRBV5-6|TRBJ2-7|17
TGTGCCAGCAGCTTAATTGGCACATACACCTTCCCTGACGAGCAGTACTTC
CASSLIGTYTFPDEQYF
>TRBD1|.|TRBV7-9|TRBJ1-5|16
TGTGCCAGCAGCTTAGGATGGTCAGGGGGAGGTCAGCCCCAGCATTTT
CASSLGWSGGGQPQHF
>TRBD2|.|TRBV9|TRBJ2-1|16
TGTGCCAGCAGCGGCCTACCGGCGGGAGCGTACAATGAGCAGTTCTTC
CASSGLPAGAYNEQFF
>.|.|TRBV5-1|TRBJ2-3|14
TGCGCCAGCAGCTTGGACGGTAGCACAGATACGCAGTATTTT
CASSLDGSTDTQYF
>TRBD2|.|TRBV5-1|TRBJ2-3|16
TGCGCCAGCAGCTTGAGGGAGGGCCTAAGTACCGATACGCAGTATTTT
CASSLREGLSTDTQYF
>TRBD2|.|TRBV6-6|TRBJ2-7|15
TGTGCCAGCAACAAAGGAGGGACTACAGGCTACGAGCAGTACTTC
CASNKGGTTGYEQYF
>TRBD1|.|TRBV19|TRBJ2-5|16
TGTGCCAGTAGTGGCCGGGACAGGGGTTATCAAGAGACCCAGTACTTC
CASSGRDRGYQETQYF
>.|few|TRBV19|TRBJ1-5|13
TGTGCCAGCGGCCCTAGGAGCAATCAGCCCCAGCATTTT
CASGPRSNQPQHF
>TRBD1|few|TRBV7-9|TRBJ1-3|13
TGTGCCAGCAGGACAGGGGCAGGAAACACCATATATTTT
CASRTGAGNTIYF
>TRBD2|.|TRBV9|TRBJ2-1|15
TGTGCCAGCAGCTCTCTAGCGGGCCGGTACAATGAGCAGTTCTTC
CASSSLAGRYNEQFF
>.|.|TRBV11-2|TRBJ1-2|15
TGTGCCAGCAGCTCATCTGGGTCGAGAGGTTATGGCTACACCTTC
CASSSSGSRGYGYTF
>.|once|TRBV7-6|TRBJ2-3|13
TGTGCCAGCAGCTCAATTAATGGAGATACGCAGTATTTT
CASSSINGDTQYF
>.|.|TRBV6-4|TRBJ1-1|14
TGTGCCAGCAGTGACTCGAGCCTCGGCACTGAAGCTTTCTTT
CASSDSSLGTEAFF
>.|few|TRBV27|TRBJ2-1|16
TGTGCCAGCAGTTTACGAGTAGCGGAGGAACGGAATGAGCAGTTCTTC
CASSLRVAEERNEQFF
>.|few|TRBV7-9|TRBJ2-7|15
TGTGCCAGCAGCTTAGGTGACAGCAGCGGCTGGGAGCAGTACTTC
CASSLGDSSGWEQYF
>TRBD2|.|TRBV15|TRBJ2-1|15
TGTGCCACCAGCAGAGGTAGCGGGGGGCTCAATGAGCAGTTCTTC
CATSRGSGGLNEQFF
>.|.|TRBV5-1|TRBJ1-3|16
TGCGCCAGCAGCTTGAGTATCGGCAGGGCTGGAAACACCATATATTTT
CASSLSIGRAGNTIYF
>.|.|TRBV2|TRBJ1-3|14
TGTGCCAGCATTCAGACGGGCTCTGGAAACACCATATATTTT
CASIQTGSGNTIYF
>.|few|TRBV7-8|TRBJ1-2|13
TGTGCCAGCAGCTTAGATGACCTCTATGGCTACACCTTC
CASSLDDLYGYTF
>.|.|TRBV7-6|TRBJ1-6|12
TGTGCCAGCAAGGGTGGGGATTCACCCCTCCACTTT
CASKGGDSPLHF
>.|.|TRBV11-2|TRBJ2-3|13
TGTGCCAGCCGAAGCTGGACGACAGATACGCAGTATTTT
CASRSWTTDTQYF
>TRBD1|few|TRBV11-2|TRBJ1-6|14
TGTGCCAGCAGCTCCCACAGGGGAGGGTCACCCCTCCACTTT
CASSSHRGGSPLHF
>.|.|TRBV5-1|TRBJ1-3|15
TGCGCCAGCAGCATCCAGGGGAAATCTGGAAACACCATATATTTT
CASSIQGKSGNTIYF
>TRBD2|.|TRBV6-5|TRBJ2-1|14
TGTGCCAGCAGATTAGCGGGGACGGAGAATGAGCAGTTCTTC
CASRLAGTENEQFF
>TRBD2|.|TRBV6-5|TRBJ2-7|15
TGTGCCAGCAGTTACTCGGGACTAGCGGTCTTCGAGCAGTACTTC
CASSYSGLAVFEQYF
>TRBD2|.|TRBV7-9|TRBJ2-3|16
TGTGCCAGCAGCTTAGGACTAGCGGGGTCGGCCGAGGCGCAGTATTTT
CASSLGLAGSAEAQYF
>.|few|TRBV29-1|TRBJ2-5|12
TGCAGCGTTGAAGCACTCCGGGAGACCCAGTACTTC
CSVEALRETQYF
>TRBD1|.|TRBV4-1|TRBJ1-4|15
TGCGCCAGCAGCCCCGGGACAGTTTTTAATGAAAAACTGTTTTTT
CASSPGTVFNEKLFF
>.|.|TRBV27|TRBJ2-7|12
TGTGCCAGCAGTACCCAGGGTTCCGAGCAGTACTTC
CASSTQGSEQYF
>TRBD2|.|TRBV6-1|TRBJ2-3|12
TGTGCCAGCAGTGTCGGCGGGGGGCTGAGAGGGTTT
CASSVGGGLRGF
>TRBD1|few|TRBV7-3|TRBJ1-2|15
TGTGCCAGCAGCTTATCCCCGAACAGGGGTATAGGCTACACCTTC
CASSLSPNRGIGYTF
>.|.|TRBV6-1|TRBJ1-2|14
TGTGCCAGCAGTGAAGCGCGGGAGGGCTATGGCTACACCTTC
CASSEAREGYGYTF